The clone carrying this T cell receptor beta chain appeared a few times. Its matching antigen is unknown. Study conclusions and caveats: Tumor memory CD4+ T cell TCR gene usage clustered with blood and lymph node memory CD4+ cells and lymph node naive CD4+ cells. Whole repertoires were not studied in the larger cohort, only one V-J beta rearrangement. Tumor-infiltrating Treg TCR alpha and beta sequences overlapped most with tumor naive CD4+ T cells, then blood naive.

Constant-region reverse primers amplified full-length variable regions, followed by semi-nested Nested Universal Primer A PCR. TCRdb re-called the 5' RACE reads with MiXCR, one entry per CDR3 protein. Of some 12,000 distinct CDR3 sequences detected, 45% to 50% appear once; the ten largest clones hold roughly 12%. The origin of this receptor is a female donor with breast cancer. Sequencing was performed on tumor-infiltrating naive CD4+ T cells sorted from the breast tumor. Subset indicated: naive CD4+ T cells, CD4+CD45RA+CD25-.

CDR3 sequence reads: CASSSYQQTQYF. The CDR3, as DNA: TGTGCCAGCAGTTCGTACCAGCAGACCCAGTACTTC. V is TRBV6-5 and J is TRBJ2-5; D unresolved. The V gene lost 4 bases and the J gene lost 6 bases, with 9 bases spanning the gap. Germline V gene data show CDR1 as MNHEY and CDR2 as SVGAGI. This CDR3 has 12 residues.